The clone carrying this T cell receptor beta chain was counted a few times. No antigen is known for it. These data come from a study of CD4 T cells in relation to SARS-CoV-2 and coronaviruses. Study-level background: Controls used an HIV-1 Nef peptide pool or no peptide. Study findings and constraints: Crossreactive clones expanded significantly less to SARS-CoV-2 than monoreactive clones.

CD4+ T cells from unexposed donors were obtained before the COVID-19 pandemic (2011-2018). Isolation of CD4+ T cells took place after about 9 days in culture. Testing used SARS-CoV-2 S/N and four cold-coronavirus spikes on unexposed-donor CD4+ T cells, cells permitting. Approximately 2 million PBMCs per well were cultured with 9 to 10 IU/ml IL-2. V gave up 4 bases and J gave up 5 bases, with 14 bases separating them. Germline V gene sequence: CDR1 SNHLY, CDR2 FYNNEI. The CDR3 covers 14 residues. Assay used: immunoSEQ multiplex PCR; TCRdb lists only in-frame clones, some missing. The sample holds 25,000 to 30,000 clones, 76% seen once.

Sequencing was performed on CD4+ T cells from PBMCs, cultured in vitro. The chain links TRBV2 to TRBJ1-1, with D unresolved. This receptor was identified in a human donor in good health. Here the CDR3 DNA reads TGTGCCAGCAGTGTGTCAGGATCTAGGACTGAAGCTTTCTTT. Translation gives CASSVSGSRTEAFF.